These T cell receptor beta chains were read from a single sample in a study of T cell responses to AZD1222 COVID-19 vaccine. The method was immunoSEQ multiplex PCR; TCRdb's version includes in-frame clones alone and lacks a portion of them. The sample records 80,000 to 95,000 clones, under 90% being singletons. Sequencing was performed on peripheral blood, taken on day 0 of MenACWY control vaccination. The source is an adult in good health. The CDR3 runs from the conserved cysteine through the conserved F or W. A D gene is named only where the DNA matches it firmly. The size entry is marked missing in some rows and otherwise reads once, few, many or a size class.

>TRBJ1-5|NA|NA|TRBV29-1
TGCAGCGTTGAAGGGCAGTCGGGGCAGCCCCAGCATTTT
CSVEGQSGQPQHF
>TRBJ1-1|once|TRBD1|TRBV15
TGTGCCACCAGTGGCGACAGGGGTGGTACTGAAGCTTTCTTT
CATSGDRGGTEAFF
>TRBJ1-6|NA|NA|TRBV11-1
TGTGCCAGCAGCTTAGTGTCAGCGAATTCACCCCTCCACTTT
CASSLVSANSPLHF
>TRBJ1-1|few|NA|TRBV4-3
TGCGCCAGCAGCCAAGATTTGTACACTGAAGCTTTCTTT
CASSQDLYTEAFF
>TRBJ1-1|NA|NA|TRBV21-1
TGTGCCAGCAGCCGAGATCAGGGGGCGATCACTGAAGCTTTCTTT
CASSRDQGAITEAFF
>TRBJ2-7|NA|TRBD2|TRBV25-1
TGTGCCAGCAGTGCTATAGCGGGTGTTTCCTACGAGCAGTACTTC
CASSAIAGVSYEQYF
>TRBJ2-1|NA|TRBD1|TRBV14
TGTGCCAGCAGGCAGACAGGGGGCCTCTCCTACAATGAGCAGTTCTTC
CASRQTGGLSYNEQFF
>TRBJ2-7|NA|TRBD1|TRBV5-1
TGCGCCAGCGGGCCTGGGACAGTCCTCTCCTACGAGCAGTACTTC
CASGPGTVLSYEQYF
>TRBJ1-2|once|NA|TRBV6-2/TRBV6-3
TGTGCCAGCAGTTATAGCATGATCGAGAGACTTTATGGCTACACCTTC
CASSYSMIERLYGYTF
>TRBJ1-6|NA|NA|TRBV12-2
TGTGCAAACGGGATCGTCGGGACGGTAGGCTCACCCCTCCACTTT
CANGIVGTVGSPLHF
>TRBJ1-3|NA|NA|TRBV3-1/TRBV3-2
TGTGCCAGCAGCCAAGAGACTGTTAGAAACACCATATATTTT
CASSQETVRNTIYF
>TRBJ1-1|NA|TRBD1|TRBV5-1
TGCGCCAGCACGCAATCCGGGACAGGCACGAACACTGAAGCTTTCTTT
CASTQSGTGTNTEAFF
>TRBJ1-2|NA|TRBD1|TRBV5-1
TGCGCCAGCAGCTACGTCGGGACAGGGGGCGGCTACACCTTC
CASSYVGTGGGYTF
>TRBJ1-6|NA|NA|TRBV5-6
TGTGCCAGCATCAGGAGAGGCTTGTATAATTCACCCCTCCACTTT
CASIRRGLYNSPLHF
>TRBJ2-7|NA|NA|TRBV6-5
TGTGCCAGCAGCTCCGAGACAGGCGGCTCCTACGAGCAGTACTTC
CASSSETGGSYEQYF
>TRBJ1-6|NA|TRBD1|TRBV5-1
TGCGCCAGCAGCCGGGACAGAAACAATTCACCCCTCCACTTT
CASSRDRNNSPLHF
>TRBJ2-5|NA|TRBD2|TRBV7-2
TGTGCCAGCAGCTTACGAGGAGCGGGGCCGGAGACCCAGTACTTC
CASSLRGAGPETQYF
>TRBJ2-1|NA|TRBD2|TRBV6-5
TGTGCCAGCAGTCCTCTGGGGGGGGTTTCCAATGAGCAGTTCTTC
CASSPLGGVSNEQFF
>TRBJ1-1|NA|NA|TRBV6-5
TGTGCCAGCAGTTACTCGGTGACAGTCATGAACACTGAAGCTTTCTTT
CASSYSVTVMNTEAFF
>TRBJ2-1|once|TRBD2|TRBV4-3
TGCGCCAGCAGCCATGGGAGGGAGTTCTACAATGAGCAGTTCTTC
CASSHGREFYNEQFF
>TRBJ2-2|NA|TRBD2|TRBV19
TGTGCCACGAGCGGGGGGACACGGACCGGGGAGCTGTTTTTT
CATSGGTRTGELFF
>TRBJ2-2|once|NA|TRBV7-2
TGTGCCAGCAGCCCACCTAGCGCGAACACCGGGGAGCTGTTTTTT
CASSPPSANTGELFF
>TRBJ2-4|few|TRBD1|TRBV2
TGTGCCAGCAGTGCCGACAGGGGGCGAGTGGCATCCATTCAGTACTTC
CASSADRGRVASIQYF
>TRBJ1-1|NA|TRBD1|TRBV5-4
TGTGCCAGCAGCGAGAAACAGGGGTTGAACACTGAAGCTTTCTTT
CASSEKQGLNTEAFF
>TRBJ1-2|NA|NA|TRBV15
TGTGCCACCAGCAGAGGGGGGAACTATGGCTACACCTTC
CATSRGGNYGYTF
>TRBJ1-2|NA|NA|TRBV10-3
TGTGCCATCAAACTCCTGGGGCTCGGCTACACCTTC
CAIKLLGLGYTF
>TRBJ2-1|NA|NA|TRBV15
TGTGCCACCAGCAGAGACCAACTAGGGGGAAAGTTCTTC
CATSRDQLGGKFF
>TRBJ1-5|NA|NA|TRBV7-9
TGTGCCAGCAGCTTAGAAGGGGGGCCCCAGCATTTT
CASSLEGGPQHF
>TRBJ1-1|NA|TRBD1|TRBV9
TGTGCCAGCAGCTCCAGGACAGGGGGCACTGAAGCTTTCTTT
CASSSRTGGTEAFF
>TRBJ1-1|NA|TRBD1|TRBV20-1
TGCAGTGCTAGTAAGGGGGCGATGAACACTGAAGCTTTCTTT
CSASKGAMNTEAFF
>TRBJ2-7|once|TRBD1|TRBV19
TGTGCCAGTAGTGCACTTTGGCAGGGGGAATACGAGCAGTACTTC
CASSALWQGEYEQYF
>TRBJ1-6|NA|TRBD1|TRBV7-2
TGTGCCAGCAGCTTAGCTAACCCGGGACAGAGGTCTTTCTATAATTCACCCCTCCACTTT
CASSLANPGQRSFYNSPLHF
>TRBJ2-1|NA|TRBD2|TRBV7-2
TGTGCCAGCAGCGTATCTAGCGGGGGATACGATGAGCAGTTCTTC
CASSVSSGGYDEQFF
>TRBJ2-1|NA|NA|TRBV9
TGTGCCAGCAGCCCCCACAGGGTCATTGCCTACAATGAGCAGTTCTTC
CASSPHRVIAYNEQFF
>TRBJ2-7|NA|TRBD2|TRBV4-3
TGCGCCAGCAGCTTAAGTCGGGGGGGATCCTACGAGCAGTACTTC
CASSLSRGGSYEQYF
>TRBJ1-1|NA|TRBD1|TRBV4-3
TGCGCCAGCAGCCGCTCCACGGGACAGGGGGGTTTTAGAAGAAACACTGAAGCTTTCTTT
CASSRSTGQGGFRRNTEAFF
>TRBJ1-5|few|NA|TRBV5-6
TGTGCCAGCAGCTTGGGAGGGTTTGGGCCCCAGCATTTT
CASSLGGFGPQHF
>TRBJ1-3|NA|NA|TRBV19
TGTGCCAGTAGTATAGAACTGGGGTCCGACCGGAACACCATATATTTT
CASSIELGSDRNTIYF
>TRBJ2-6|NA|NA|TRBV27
TGTGCCAGCAGTTTACAGGGAAAGCTGACTGGGGCCAACGTCCTGACTTTC
CASSLQGKLTGANVLTF
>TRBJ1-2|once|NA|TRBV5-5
TGTGCCAGCAGCTTAGCAGGGGACTATGGCTACACCTTC
CASSLAGDYGYTF
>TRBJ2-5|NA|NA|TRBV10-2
TGCGCCAGCAGTGAGAACGGGGCCCGGGTGACCCAGTACTTC
CASSENGARVTQYF
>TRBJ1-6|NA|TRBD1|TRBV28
TGTGCCAGCAGTGGGGGACAGGATAATTCACCCCTCCACTTT
CASSGGQDNSPLHF
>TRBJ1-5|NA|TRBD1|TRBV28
TGTGCCAGCAGTAGTTTCACAGGGGGCGGGAGCAATCAGCCCCAGCATTTT
CASSSFTGGGSNQPQHF
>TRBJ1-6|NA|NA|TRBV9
TGTGCCAGCAGCGGCGGACGGAAGAGCTCCTATAATTCACCCCTCCACTTT
CASSGGRKSSYNSPLHF
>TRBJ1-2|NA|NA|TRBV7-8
TGTGCCAGCAGCTTAGATCCAGGGGACTATGGCTACACCTTC
CASSLDPGDYGYTF
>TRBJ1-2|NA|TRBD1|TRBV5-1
TGCGCCAGCAGCTTGGAGGGACAGGGCTATGGCTACACCTTC
CASSLEGQGYGYTF
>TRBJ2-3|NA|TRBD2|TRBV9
TGTGCCAGCAGCGTAGCTCCTAGCGGGGGGGCCGCAGATACGCAGTATTTT
CASSVAPSGGAADTQYF
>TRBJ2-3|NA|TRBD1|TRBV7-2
TGTGCCAGCAGCTCGACAGGGGGTAGAACAGATACGCAGTATTTT
CASSSTGGRTDTQYF
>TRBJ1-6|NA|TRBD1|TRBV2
TGTGCCAGCAGTCTCCAGGGGGCCAATGGTAATTCACCCCTCCACTTT
CASSLQGANGNSPLHF